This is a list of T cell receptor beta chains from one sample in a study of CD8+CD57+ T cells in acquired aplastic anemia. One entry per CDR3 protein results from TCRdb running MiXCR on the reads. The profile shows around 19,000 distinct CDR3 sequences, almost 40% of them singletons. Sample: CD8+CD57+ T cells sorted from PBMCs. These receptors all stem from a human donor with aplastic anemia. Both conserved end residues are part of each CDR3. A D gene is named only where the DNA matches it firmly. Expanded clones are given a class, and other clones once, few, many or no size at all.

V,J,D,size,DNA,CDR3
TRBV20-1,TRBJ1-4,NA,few,TGCAGTGCTCAAACAGGGACTACTAATGAAAAACTGTTTTTT,CSAQTGTTNEKLFF
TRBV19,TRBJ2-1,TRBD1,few,TGTGCCATACGACCGGGACAGGGCTACAATGAGCAGTTCTTC,CAIRPGQGYNEQFF
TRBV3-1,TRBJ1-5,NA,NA,TGTGCCAGCAGCCAAGATCTCAGTCAGCCCCAGCATTTT,CASSQDLSQPQHF
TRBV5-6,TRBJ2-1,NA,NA,TGTGCCAGCAGCAAAAACAATGAGCAGTTCTTC,CASSKNNEQFF
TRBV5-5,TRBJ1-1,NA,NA,TGTGCCAGCAGCTTGGAGGCGGCTAAGAACACTGAAGCTTTCTTT,CASSLEAAKNTEAFF
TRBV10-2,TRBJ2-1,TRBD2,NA,TGCGTCAGCAGTGAACGCAGGACTAGCGCCTTCTTC,CVSSERRTSAFF
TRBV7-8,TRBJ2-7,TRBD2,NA,TGTGCCAGCACCCGACTAGCGGCCCCCTACGAGCAGTACTTC,CASTRLAAPYEQYF
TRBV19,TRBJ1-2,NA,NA,TGTACCAGTAGGACCGGGACTACTGCTGGCTACACCTTC,CTSRTGTTAGYTF
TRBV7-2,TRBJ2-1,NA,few,TGTGCCAGCAGCTTAAGAATAGGACCCTACAATGAGCAGTTCTTC,CASSLRIGPYNEQFF
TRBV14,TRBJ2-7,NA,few,TGTGCCAGCAGCTTCCACTACGAGCAGTACTTC,CASSFHYEQYF
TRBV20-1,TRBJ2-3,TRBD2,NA,TGCAGTGCTAGAGAGGGGGGTAGCGGGCTTTCCCTGGATACGCAGTATTTT,CSAREGGSGLSLDTQYF
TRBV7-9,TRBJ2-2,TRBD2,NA,TGTGCCAGCAGCTTGCCCGGACTAGCGGGGGGCAAGAACACCGGGGAGCTGTTTTTT,CASSLPGLAGGKNTGELFF
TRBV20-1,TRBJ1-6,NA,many,TGCAGTGCTAGGCGGCGATCCACCTCACCCCTCCACTTT,CSARRRSTSPLHF
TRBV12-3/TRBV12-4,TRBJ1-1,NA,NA,TGTGCCAGCAGTTTGAGCTCCACTGAAGCTTTCTTT,CASSLSSTEAFF
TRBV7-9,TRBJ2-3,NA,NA,TGTGCCAGCAGCTTATATCAGGGCACAGATACGCAGTATTTT,CASSLYQGTDTQYF
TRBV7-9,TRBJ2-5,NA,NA,TGTGCCAGCGGCAGGGCCCAAGAGACCCAGTACTTC,CASGRAQETQYF
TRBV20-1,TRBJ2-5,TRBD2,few,TGCAGTGCTAGAGATGGAGCGGGGGACACCCAAGGGGCCCAGTACTTC,CSARDGAGDTQGAQYF
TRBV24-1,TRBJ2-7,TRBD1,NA,TGTGCCACCAGTGCCGGGACAGGGGCAGCCGAGCAGTACTTC,CATSAGTGAAEQYF
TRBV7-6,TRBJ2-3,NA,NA,TGTGCCAGCAGCTCTCCCGGGGACACAGATACGCAGTATTTT,CASSSPGDTDTQYF
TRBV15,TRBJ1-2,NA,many,TGTGCCACCAGCAGAGATGCAAGGGTACAGGAGATATATGGCTACACCTTC,CATSRDARVQEIYGYTF
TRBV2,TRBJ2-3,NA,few,TGTGCCAGCAGTGACGGGCTGGGGGCCGATACGCAGTATTTT,CASSDGLGADTQYF
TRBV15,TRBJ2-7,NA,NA,TGTGCCACCAGCAGCTTAACAGGGGGGGGAACCGAGCAGTACTTC,CATSSLTGGGTEQYF
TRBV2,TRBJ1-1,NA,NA,TGTGCCAGCACCCAGGGTCGGGGAGACACTGAAGCTCTCTTT,CASTQGRGDTEALF
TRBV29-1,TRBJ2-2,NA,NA,TGCAGCGTTGTTCAAGGGGCCGCGACGAACACCGGGGAGCTGTTTTTT,CSVVQGAATNTGELFF
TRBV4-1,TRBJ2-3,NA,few,TGCGCCAGCAGCCAAGAGAGCGGTACGCAGTATTTT,CASSQESGTQYF
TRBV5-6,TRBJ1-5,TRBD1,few,TGTGCCAGCAGCGTAATACAGGGGAACAATCAGCCCCAGCATTTT,CASSVIQGNNQPQHF
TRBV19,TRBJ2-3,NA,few,TGTGCCAGTAGTATAGCGGGGTTCTCAGATACGCAGTATTTT,CASSIAGFSDTQYF
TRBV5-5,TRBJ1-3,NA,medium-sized,TGTGCCAGCAGCTTGGGGTCTGGAAACACCATATATTTT,CASSLGSGNTIYF
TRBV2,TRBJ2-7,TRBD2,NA,TGTGCCAGCAGTGAAATCGTGACTAGCGGGGGGGCCGACGACGAGCAGTACTTC,CASSEIVTSGGADDEQYF
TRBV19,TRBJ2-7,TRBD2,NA,TGTGCCAGTAGTGCCGGACTAGCGGGAGGGCCCCCCTACGAGCAGTACTTC,CASSAGLAGGPPYEQYF
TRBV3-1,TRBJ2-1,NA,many,TGTGCCAGCAGCCAAGACCCAGGACCTACCTACAATGAGCAGTTCTTC,CASSQDPGPTYNEQFF
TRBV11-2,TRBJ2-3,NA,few,TGTGCCAGCAGCTTAGGGGGATTACAAGATACGCAGTATTTT,CASSLGGLQDTQYF
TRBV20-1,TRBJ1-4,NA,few,TGCAGCGTAACCTCGGGGCGGGGAAATGAAAAACTGTTTTTT,CSVTSGRGNEKLFF
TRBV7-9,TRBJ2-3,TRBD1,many,TGTGCCAGCAGCGATCCAGGGGGAACAGATACGCAGTATTTT,CASSDPGGTDTQYF
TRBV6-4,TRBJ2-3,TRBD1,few,TGTGCCAGCAGTGAGGGGACAGGGGGCACAGATACGCAGTATTTT,CASSEGTGGTDTQYF
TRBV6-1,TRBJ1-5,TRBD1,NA,TGTGCCAGCAGTGAGGCGACTAGCGGGACAGGGAGTCAGCCCCAGCATTTT,CASSEATSGTGSQPQHF
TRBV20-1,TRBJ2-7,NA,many,TGCAGTGCCTTGGAGTCTTACGAGCAGTACTTC,CSALESYEQYF
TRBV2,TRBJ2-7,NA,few,TGTGCCAGCAGTGACGAAGACCCTGCCTACGAGCAGTACTTC,CASSDEDPAYEQYF
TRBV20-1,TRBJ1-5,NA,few,TGCAGTGCGCAGGCTAAGGGCAATCAGCCCCAGCATTTT,CSAQAKGNQPQHF
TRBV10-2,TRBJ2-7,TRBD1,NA,TGTGCCAGCAGCCAAGTCGGACAGGGGGGCCCCTTCGAGCAGTACTTC,CASSQVGQGGPFEQYF
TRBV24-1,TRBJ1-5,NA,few,TGTGCCACCAGTGAAAGAGGACACCAGGGAATTAATCAGCCCCAGCATTTT,CATSERGHQGINQPQHF
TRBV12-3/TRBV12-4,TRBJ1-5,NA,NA,TGTGCCAGCAGTTTTTGGGACCCCAGGCATCAGCCCCAGCATTTT,CASSFWDPRHQPQHF
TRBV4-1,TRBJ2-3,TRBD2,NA,TGCGCCAGCAGCAGAGTACTTTCGCGCGGGCAAGGGACTAGCGGAGCGAACACAGATACGCAGTATTTT,CASSRVLSRGQGTSGANTDTQYF
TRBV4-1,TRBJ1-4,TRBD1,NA,TGCGCCAGCAGCCAGACCGGGACAGGGAACGAAAAACTGTTTTTT,CASSQTGTGNEKLFF
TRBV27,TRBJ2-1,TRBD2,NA,TGTGCCAGCAGTTTTACTAGCGGAGCACTATTCAATGAGCAGTTCTTC,CASSFTSGALFNEQFF
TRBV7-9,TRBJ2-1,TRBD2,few,TGTGCCAGTATAACAATCGGGGGGGCAGCGGACAATGAGCAGTTCTTC,CASITIGGAADNEQFF
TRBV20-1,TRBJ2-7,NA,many,TGCAGTGCTAGTCGGCAGACGGGAGAGCAGTACTTC,CSASRQTGEQYF
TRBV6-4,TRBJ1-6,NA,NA,TGTGCCAGCAGTGACAACAATAATTCACCCCTCCACTTT,CASSDNNNSPLHF
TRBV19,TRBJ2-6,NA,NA,TGTGCCACCACACACTCTGGGGCCAACGTCCTGACTTTC,CATTHSGANVLTF
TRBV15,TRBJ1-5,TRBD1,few,TGTGCCACCAGCCATGACAGGGCCGGTCAGCCCCAGCATTTT,CATSHDRAGQPQHF
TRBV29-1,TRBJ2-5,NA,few,TGCAGCGTTGTTCTTTGGGAGACCCAGTACTTC,CSVVLWETQYF
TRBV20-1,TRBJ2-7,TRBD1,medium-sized,TGCAGTGCTAGCCTTGACAGGGTTGCCTACGAGCAGTACTTC,CSASLDRVAYEQYF
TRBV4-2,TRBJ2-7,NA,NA,TGTGCCGGCAGACAAGATTTTGGAGCCTACGAGCAGTACTTC,CAGRQDFGAYEQYF
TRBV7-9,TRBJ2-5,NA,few,TGTGCCAGCAGCGAAGGAGATGGGGCACGAGAGACCCAGTACTTC,CASSEGDGARETQYF